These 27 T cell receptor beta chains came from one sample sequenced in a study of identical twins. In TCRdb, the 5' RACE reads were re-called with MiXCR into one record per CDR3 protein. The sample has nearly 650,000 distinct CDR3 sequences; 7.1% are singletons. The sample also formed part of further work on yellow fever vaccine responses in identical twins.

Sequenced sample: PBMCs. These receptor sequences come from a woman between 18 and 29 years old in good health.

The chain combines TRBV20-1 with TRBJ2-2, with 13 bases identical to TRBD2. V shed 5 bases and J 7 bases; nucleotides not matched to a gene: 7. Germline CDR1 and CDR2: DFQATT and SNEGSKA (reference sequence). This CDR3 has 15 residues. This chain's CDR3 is CSAVPGLAGSGELFF. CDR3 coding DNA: TGCAGTGCTGTGCCGGGACTAGCGGGAAGCGGGGAGCTGTTTTTT.

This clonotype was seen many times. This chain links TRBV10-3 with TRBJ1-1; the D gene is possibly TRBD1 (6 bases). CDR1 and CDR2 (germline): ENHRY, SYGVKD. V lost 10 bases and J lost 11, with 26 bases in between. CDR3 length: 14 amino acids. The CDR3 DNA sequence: TGTGCCACCGGGGGGGGTGGAAACAGGGAGATGGCTTTCTTT. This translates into CATGGGGNREMAFF.

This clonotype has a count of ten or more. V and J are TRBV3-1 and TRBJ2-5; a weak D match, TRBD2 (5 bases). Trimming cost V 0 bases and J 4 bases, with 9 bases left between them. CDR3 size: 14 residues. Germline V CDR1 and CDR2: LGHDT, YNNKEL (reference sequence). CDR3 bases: TGTGCCAGCAGCCAAGAGGGGAGACCAGAGACCCAGTACTTC. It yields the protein CASSQEGRPETQYF.

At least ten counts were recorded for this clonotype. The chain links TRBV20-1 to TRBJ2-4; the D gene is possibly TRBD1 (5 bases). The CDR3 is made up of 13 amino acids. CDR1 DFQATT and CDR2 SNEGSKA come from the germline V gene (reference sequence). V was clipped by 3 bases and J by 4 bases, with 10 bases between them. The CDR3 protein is CSARTDTKNIQYF. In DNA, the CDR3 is TGCAGTGCTAGGACGGACACAAAAAACATTCAGTACTTC.

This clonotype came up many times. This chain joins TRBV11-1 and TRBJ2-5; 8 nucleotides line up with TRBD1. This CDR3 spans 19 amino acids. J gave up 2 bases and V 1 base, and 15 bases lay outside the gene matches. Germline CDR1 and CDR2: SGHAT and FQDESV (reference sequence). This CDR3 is CASSLEDRVGVLPQETQYF. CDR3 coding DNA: TGTGCCAGCAGCTTAGAGGACAGGGTCGGCGTACTTCCACAAGAGACCCAGTACTTC.

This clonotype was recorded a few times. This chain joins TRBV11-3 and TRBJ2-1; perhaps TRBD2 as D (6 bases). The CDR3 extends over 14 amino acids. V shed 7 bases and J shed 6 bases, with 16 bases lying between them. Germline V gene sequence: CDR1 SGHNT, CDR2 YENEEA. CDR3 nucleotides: TGTGCCAGCACCAAGACGGGACTCTCCAATGAGCAGTTCTTC. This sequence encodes CASTKTGLSNEQFF.

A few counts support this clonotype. The CDR3 spells CASSLGPMTDTQYF. CDR3 in DNA: TGTGCCAGCAGTTTAGGGCCAATGACAGATACGCAGTATTTT. V usage is TRBV12-3 or TRBV12-4 and J usage is TRBJ2-3; D gene uncertain. The CDR3 runs to 14 residues. V lost 1 base, J lost 3 bases, and 8 bases lay in between.

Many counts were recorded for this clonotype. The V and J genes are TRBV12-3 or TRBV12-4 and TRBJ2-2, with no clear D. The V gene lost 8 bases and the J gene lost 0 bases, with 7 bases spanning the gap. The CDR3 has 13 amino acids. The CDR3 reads CASGHTNTGELFF. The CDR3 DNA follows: TGTGCCAGCGGTCATACGAACACCGGGGAGCTGTTTTTT.

The CDR3 DNA reads as TGCAGCGTTGAAGAGCCGGGACGGAGATACTATGGCTACACCTTC. Encoded protein: CSVEEPGRRYYGYTF. The chain employs TRBV29-1 and TRBJ1-2; tentative D call: TRBD1 (5 bases). V was shortened by 0 bases and J by 3 bases, with 14 bases between the two germline ends. This CDR3 comprises 15 residues. Germline V gene sequence: CDR1 SQVTM, CDR2 ANQGSEA.

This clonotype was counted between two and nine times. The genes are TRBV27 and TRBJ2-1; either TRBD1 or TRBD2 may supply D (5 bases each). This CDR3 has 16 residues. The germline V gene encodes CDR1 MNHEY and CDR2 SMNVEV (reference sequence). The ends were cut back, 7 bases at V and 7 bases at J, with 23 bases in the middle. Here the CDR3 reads CASTRDAFGTANEQFF. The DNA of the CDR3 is TGTGCCAGCACCCGGGACGCATTCGGTACTGCTAATGAGCAGTTCTTC.

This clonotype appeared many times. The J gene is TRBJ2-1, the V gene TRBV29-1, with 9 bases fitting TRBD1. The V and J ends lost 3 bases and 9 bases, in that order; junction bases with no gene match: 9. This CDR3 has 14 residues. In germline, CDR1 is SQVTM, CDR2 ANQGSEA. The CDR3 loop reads CSVDRDRDFSEQFF. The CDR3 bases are TGCAGCGTTGATAGGGACAGGGATTTTAGTGAGCAGTTCTTC.

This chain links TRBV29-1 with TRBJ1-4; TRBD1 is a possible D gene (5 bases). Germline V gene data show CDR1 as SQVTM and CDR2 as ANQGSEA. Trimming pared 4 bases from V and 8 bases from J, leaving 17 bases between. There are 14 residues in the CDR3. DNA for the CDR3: TGCAGCGTTGTGGGGGACCGGCTTAGAGAAAAACTGTTTTTT. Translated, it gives CSVVGDRLREKLFF.

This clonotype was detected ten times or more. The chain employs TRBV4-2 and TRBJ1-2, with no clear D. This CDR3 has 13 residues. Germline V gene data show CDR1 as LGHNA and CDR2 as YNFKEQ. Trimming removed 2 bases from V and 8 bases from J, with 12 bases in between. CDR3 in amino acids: CASSQWGPGGYTF. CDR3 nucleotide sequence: TGTGCCAGCAGCCAATGGGGTCCGGGAGGCTACACCTTC.

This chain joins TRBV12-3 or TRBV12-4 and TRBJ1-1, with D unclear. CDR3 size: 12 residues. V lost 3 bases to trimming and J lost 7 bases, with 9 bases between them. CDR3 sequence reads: CASSLSLGEAFF. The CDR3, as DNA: TGTGCCAGCAGTTTGAGCCTGGGTGAAGCTTTCTTT.

The CDR3 here is CSASRAANTEAFF. The CDR3 DNA is TGCAGTGCTTCTAGGGCAGCGAACACTGAAGCTTTCTTT. The chain couples TRBV20-1 to TRBJ1-1; D is unclear. V lost 5 bases and J lost 1, with 11 bases in between. This CDR3 is 13 amino acids long. Per the germline V gene, CDR1 is DFQATT and CDR2 is SNEGSKA (reference sequence).

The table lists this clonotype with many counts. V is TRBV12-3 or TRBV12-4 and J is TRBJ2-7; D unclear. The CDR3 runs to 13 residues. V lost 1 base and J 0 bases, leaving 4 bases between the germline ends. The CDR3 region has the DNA TGTGCCAGCAGTTTAGAGACCTCCTACGAGCAGTACTTC. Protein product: CASSLETSYEQYF.

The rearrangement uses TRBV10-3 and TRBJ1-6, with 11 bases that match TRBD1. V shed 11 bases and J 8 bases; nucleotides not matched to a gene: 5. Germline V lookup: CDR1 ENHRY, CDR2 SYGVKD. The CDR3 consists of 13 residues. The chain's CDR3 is CAARDRGDSPLHF. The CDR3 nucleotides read TGTGCCGCCCGGGACAGGGGGGATTCACCCCTCCACTTT.

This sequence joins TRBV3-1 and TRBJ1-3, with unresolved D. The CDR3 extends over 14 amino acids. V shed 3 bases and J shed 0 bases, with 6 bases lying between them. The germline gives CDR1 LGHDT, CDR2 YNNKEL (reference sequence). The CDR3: CASSHRNSGNTIYF. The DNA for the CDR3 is TGTGCCAGCAGCCACAGGAACTCTGGAAACACCATATATTTT.

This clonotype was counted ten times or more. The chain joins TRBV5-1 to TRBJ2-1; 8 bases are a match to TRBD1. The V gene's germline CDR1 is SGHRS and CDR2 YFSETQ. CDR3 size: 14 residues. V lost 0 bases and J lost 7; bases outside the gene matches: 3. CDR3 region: CASSLGQGANEQFF. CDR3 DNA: TGCGCCAGCAGCTTGGGGCAGGGGGCAAATGAGCAGTTCTTC.

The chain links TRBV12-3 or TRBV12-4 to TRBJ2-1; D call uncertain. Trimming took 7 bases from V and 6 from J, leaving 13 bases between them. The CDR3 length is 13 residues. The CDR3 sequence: CASKSQAFNEQFF. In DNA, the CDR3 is TGTGCCAGCAAGTCTCAAGCCTTCAATGAGCAGTTCTTC.

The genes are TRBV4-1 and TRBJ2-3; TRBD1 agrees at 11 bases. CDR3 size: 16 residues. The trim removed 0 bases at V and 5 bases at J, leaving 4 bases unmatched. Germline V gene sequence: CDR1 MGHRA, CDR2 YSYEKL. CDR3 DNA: TGCGCCAGCAGCCAAGAGGGGACAGGGGGACGAGATACGCAGTATTTT. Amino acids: CASSQEGTGGRDTQYF.

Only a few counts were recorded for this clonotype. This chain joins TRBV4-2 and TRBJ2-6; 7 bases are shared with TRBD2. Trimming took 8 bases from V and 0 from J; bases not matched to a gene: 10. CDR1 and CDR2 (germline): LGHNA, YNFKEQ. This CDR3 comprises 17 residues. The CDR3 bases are TGTGCCAGCGCCTCTGGACTAGGACGCTCTGGGGCCAACGTCCTGACTTTC. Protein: CASASGLGRSGANVLTF.

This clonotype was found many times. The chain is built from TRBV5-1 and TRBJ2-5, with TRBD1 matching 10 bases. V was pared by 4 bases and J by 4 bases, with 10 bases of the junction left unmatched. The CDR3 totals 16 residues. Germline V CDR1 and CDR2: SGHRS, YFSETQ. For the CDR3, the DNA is TGCGCCAGCAGCCCGAACGAGGGACAGGGGATAGAGACCCAGTACTTC. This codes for CASSPNEGQGIETQYF.

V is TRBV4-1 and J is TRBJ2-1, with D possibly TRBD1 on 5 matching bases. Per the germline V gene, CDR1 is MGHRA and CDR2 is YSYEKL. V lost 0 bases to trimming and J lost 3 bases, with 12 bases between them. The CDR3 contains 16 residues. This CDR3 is CASSQEGRDSYNEQFF. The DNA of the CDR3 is TGCGCCAGCAGCCAAGAGGGCAGGGATAGCTACAATGAGCAGTTCTTC.

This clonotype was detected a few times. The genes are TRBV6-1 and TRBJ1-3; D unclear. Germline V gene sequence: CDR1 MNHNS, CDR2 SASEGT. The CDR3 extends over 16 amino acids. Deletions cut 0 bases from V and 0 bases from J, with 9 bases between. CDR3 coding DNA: TGTGCCAGCAGTGAAGCTAATGTGGCCTCTGGAAACACCATATATTTT. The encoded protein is CASSEANVASGNTIYF.

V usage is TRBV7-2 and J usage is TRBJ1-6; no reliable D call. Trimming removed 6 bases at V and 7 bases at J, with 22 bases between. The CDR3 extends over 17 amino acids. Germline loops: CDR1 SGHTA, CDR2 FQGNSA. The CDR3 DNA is TGTGCCAGCAGGTATCGGGGAGGGTTAGACCCGAATTCACCCCTCCACTTT. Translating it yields CASRYRGGLDPNSPLHF.

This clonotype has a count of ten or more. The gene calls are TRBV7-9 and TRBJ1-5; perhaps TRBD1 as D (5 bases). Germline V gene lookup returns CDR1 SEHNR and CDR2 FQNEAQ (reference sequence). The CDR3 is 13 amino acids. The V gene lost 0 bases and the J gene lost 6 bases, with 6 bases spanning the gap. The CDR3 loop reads CASSLAGGQPQHF. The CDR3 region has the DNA TGTGCCAGCAGCTTAGCGGGGGGTCAGCCCCAGCATTTT.